The rows below give T cell receptor beta chains drawn from one sample of a study of radiation and T cells in renal cell carcinoma. Assay used: immunoSEQ multiplex PCR; TCRdb lists only in-frame clones, some missing. The sample holds 100,000 to 150,000 clones, 65% to 85% seen once. The sequences come from blood, collected from a patient whose treatment included radiotherapy and nephrectomy. The receptors shown here come from a man aged 45-60 years with renal cell carcinoma. CDR3s include the opening cysteine and the closing phenylalanine or tryptophan. The D gene is left open where the match is weak. Clone size is not always given. Where it is, it says once, few, many or a class for expanded clones.

clone size | J gene | D gene | V gene | CDR3 protein | CDR3 DNA
once | TRBJ2-2 | NA | TRBV9 | CASSVGPTPNTGELFF | TGTGCCAGCAGCGTAGGTCCCACGCCGAACACCGGGGAGCTGTTTTTT
NA | TRBJ2-3 | NA | TRBV30 | CAWSLPGGSTDTQYF | TGTGCCTGGAGTCTCCCTGGCGGAAGCACAGATACGCAGTATTTT
NA | TRBJ1-1 | NA | TRBV6-6 | CASSYGGSDTEAFF | TGTGCCAGCAGTTATGGGGGTAGTGACACTGAAGCTTTCTTT
few | TRBJ1-6 | TRBD1 | TRBV5-1 | CASSLGTGDRVSPLHF | TGCGCCAGCAGCCTCGGGACAGGGGACAGGGTTTCACCCCTCCACTTT
NA | TRBJ2-1 | TRBD1 | TRBV29-1 | CSAKDRGWFNEQFF | TGCAGCGCTAAAGACAGGGGGTGGTTCAATGAGCAGTTCTTC
NA | TRBJ1-1 | NA | TRBV10-3 | CAISESRVPGEDTEAFF | TGTGCCATCAGTGAGTCGAGGGTCCCAGGGGAAGACACTGAAGCTTTCTTT
NA | TRBJ1-5 | NA | TRBV9 | CASSVAGPNQPQHF | TGTGCCAGCAGCGTAGCAGGGCCCAATCAGCCCCAGCATTTT
few | TRBJ2-1 | TRBD2 | TRBV7-3 | CASSLTTVAGYYNEQFF | TGTGCCAGCAGCTTAACGACCGTAGCGGGTTACTACAATGAGCAGTTCTTC
NA | TRBJ1-1 | NA | TRBV30 | CAWSGPQLYTEAFF | TGTGCCTGGAGTGGGCCTCAGCTATACACTGAAGCTTTCTTT
NA | TRBJ1-1 | NA | TRBV7-9 | CASSPIREGSTEAFF | TGTGCCAGCAGCCCCATCAGGGAGGGGTCGACTGAAGCTTTCTTT
NA | TRBJ1-2 | NA | TRBV10-3 | CAISDSAQGNSGYTF | TGTGCCATCAGTGATTCGGCACAGGGAAACTCTGGCTACACCTTC
NA | TRBJ1-5 | NA | TRBV27 | CASSLGSAGEQPQHF | TGTGCCAGCAGCCTCGGGTCAGCGGGGGAACAGCCCCAGCATTTT
once | TRBJ2-3 | NA | TRBV29-1 | CSVEPAETDTQYF | TGCAGCGTTGAACCGGCGGAAACAGATACGCAGTATTTT
NA | TRBJ1-3 | NA | TRBV9 | CASSIGRVGNTIYF | TGTGCCAGCAGCATAGGGCGGGTTGGAAACACCATATATTTT
NA | TRBJ2-3 | NA | TRBV19 | CASGGRPNPDTQYF | TGTGCCAGTGGTGGACGTCCCAACCCAGATACGCAGTATTTT
NA | TRBJ2-7 | TRBD2 | TRBV6-6 | CATKQTSGSYEQYF | TGTGCCACCAAACAGACTAGCGGCTCCTACGAGCAGTACTTC
NA | TRBJ1-1 | NA | TRBV7-9 | CASSLWTRMNTEAFF | TGTGCCAGCAGCTTATGGACCAGGATGAACACTGAAGCTTTCTTT
few | TRBJ1-4 | NA | TRBV15 | CATSRDQGKNEKLFF | TGTGCCACCAGCAGAGATCAGGGGAAAAATGAAAAACTGTTTTTT